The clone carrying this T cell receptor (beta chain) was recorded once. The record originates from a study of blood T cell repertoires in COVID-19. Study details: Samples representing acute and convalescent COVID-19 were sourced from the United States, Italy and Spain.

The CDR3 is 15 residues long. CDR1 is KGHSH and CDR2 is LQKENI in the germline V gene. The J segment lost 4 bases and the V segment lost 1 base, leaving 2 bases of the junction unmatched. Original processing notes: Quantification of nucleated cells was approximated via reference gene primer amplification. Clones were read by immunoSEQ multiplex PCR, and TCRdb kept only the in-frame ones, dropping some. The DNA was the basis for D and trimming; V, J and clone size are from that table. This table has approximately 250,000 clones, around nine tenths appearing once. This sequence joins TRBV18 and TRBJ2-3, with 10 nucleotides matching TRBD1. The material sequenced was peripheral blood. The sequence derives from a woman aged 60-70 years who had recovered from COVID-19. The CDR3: CASSPLGQGSDTQYF. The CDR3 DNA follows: TGTGCCAGCTCACCACTGGGACAGGGGTCAGATACGCAGTATTTT.